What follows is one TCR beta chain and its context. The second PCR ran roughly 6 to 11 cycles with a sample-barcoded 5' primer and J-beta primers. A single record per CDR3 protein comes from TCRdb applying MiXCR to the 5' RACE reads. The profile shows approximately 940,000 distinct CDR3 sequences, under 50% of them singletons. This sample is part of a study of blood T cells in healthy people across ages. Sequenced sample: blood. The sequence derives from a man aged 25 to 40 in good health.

The CDR3 here is CANTSTDTQYF. CDR3 bases: TGTGCCAACACCTCCACAGATACGCAGTATTTT. This chain connects TRBV2 to TRBJ2-3; D call uncertain. Deletions cut 10 bases from V and 2 bases from J, with 7 bases between. The CDR3 runs to 11 residues. CDR1 and CDR2 from the germline V gene are SNHLY and FYNNEI. The variable domain in full, with the rest retrieved from reference TRBV2 and TRBJ2-3, is EPEVTQTPSHQVTQMGQEVILRCVPISNHLYFYWYRQILGQKVEFLVSFYNNEISEKSEIFDDQFSVERPDGSNFTLKIRSTKLEDSAMYFCANTSTDTQYFGPGTRLTVL.